Shown below are 21 T cell receptor beta chains from a single sample sequenced in a study of early T cells in non-severe SARS-CoV-2 infection. TCRdb passed the 5' RACE reads through MiXCR, listing each CDR3 protein once. The table lists fewer than 60,000 distinct CDR3 sequences, roughly a tenth of them singletons. The sequencing here drew on whole blood, taken at baseline. Source of these receptors: an adult who was a healthcare worker with PCR-confirmed SARS-CoV-2 infection or an uninfected control (not recorded which).

V is TRBV5-1 and J is TRBJ2-1; D perhaps matches TRBD1 (6 bases). Between the trimmed V and J ends, which lost 7 bases and 0 bases, there was a span of 8 bases. From germline, CDR1 is SGHRS and CDR2 YFSETQ. CDR3 length: 13 residues. CDR3 in amino acids: CASQGGSYNEQFF. In DNA, the CDR3 is TGCGCCAGCCAAGGGGGCTCCTACAATGAGCAGTTCTTC.

The V gene is TRBV13, the J gene TRBJ2-2; D gene uncertain. Deletions cut 5 bases from V and 3 bases from J, with 7 bases between. Germline V gives CDR1 PRHDT, CDR2 FYEKMQ (reference sequence). The CDR3 is 13 residues long. CDR3 residues: CASSGQYTGELFF. In DNA, the CDR3 is TGTGCCAGCAGCGGGCAGTACACCGGGGAGCTGTTTTTT. Together with reference TRBV13 and TRBJ2-2, the CDR3 gives the full variable domain: AAGVIQSPRHLIKEKRETATLKCYPIPRHDTVYWYQQGPGQDPQFLISFYEKMQSDKGSIPDRFSAQQFSDYHSELNMSSLELGDSALYFCASSGQYTGELFFGEGSRLTVL.

This chain uses TRBV4-1 with TRBJ2-7; no definite D call. The V end lost 1 base, the J end lost 5 bases, and 12 bases lay between the germline ends. CDR1 is MGHRA, CDR2 YSYEKL, per germline. This CDR3 is built from 14 residues. The CDR3 DNA is TGCGCCAGCAGCCAAGGAGCCTCCCTAGACGAGCAGTACTTC. This gives the protein CASSQGASLDEQYF.

In its sample, this clonotype was seen many times. J is TRBJ1-1 and V is TRBV7-9; a possible D gene is TRBD1 (5 bases). Germline CDR1 reads SEHNR; CDR2 reads FQNEAQ (reference sequence). The CDR3 extends over 14 amino acids. V dropped 1 base and J dropped 3 bases, with 9 bases sitting between them. DNA for the CDR3: TGTGCCAGCAGCTTAGGAGGGGAGGACACTGAAGCTTTCTTT. Its protein is CASSLGGEDTEAFF.

This CDR3 reads CASSEALVSGGTDTQYF. DNA of the CDR3: TGTGCCAGCAGTGAAGCGCTTGTTAGCGGGGGCACAGATACGCAGTATTTT. This chain links TRBV2 with TRBJ2-3, with 8 positions matching TRBD2. Germline assignment: CDR1 SNHLY and CDR2 FYNNEI. J lost 1 base, V lost 0 bases, and 6 bases had no gene match. This CDR3 is built from 17 residues.

This clonotype was seen only a few times. The gene calls are TRBV27 and TRBJ2-5; 11 bases fit TRBD2. The V and J ends lost 5 bases and 5 bases, in that order; junction bases with no gene match: 13. The CDR3 length is 17 residues. Germline lookup yields CDR1 MNHEY and CDR2 SMNVEV (reference sequence). The CDR3 region has the DNA TGTGCCAGCAGTCCAACCGGACTAGCGGGCTTTGGGGAGACCCAGTACTTC. Its protein is CASSPTGLAGFGETQYF.

This clonotype occurred a few times. This chain joins TRBV11-2 and TRBJ2-3, with D possibly matching TRBD2 (7 bases). From germline, CDR1 is SGHAT and CDR2 FQNNGV. Deletions cut 3 bases from V and 0 bases from J, with 19 bases between. The CDR3 is 18 amino acids. The CDR3 DNA reads TGTGCCAGCAGCTTTTATTCAGGAGGGGGACTAAGCACAGATACGCAGTATTTT. The encoded protein is CASSFYSGGGLSTDTQYF.

This clonotype has ten or more counts. The chain combines TRBV28 with TRBJ1-4; 10 bases fit TRBD1. This CDR3 region has 15 residues. V lost 5 bases and J lost 8; bases outside the gene matches: 8. Germline values: CDR1 MDHEN, CDR2 SYDVKM. CDR3 region: CASSLEGQGSEKLFF. The CDR3, as DNA: TGTGCCAGCAGTCTAGAGGGACAGGGGTCAGAAAAACTGTTTTTT.

This sequence joins TRBV27 and TRBJ1-4; 8 positions match TRBD1. The CDR3 sequence is 18 residues long. In germline, CDR1 is MNHEY, CDR2 SMNVEV (reference sequence). Trimming cost V 4 bases and J 4 bases; bases outside gene matches: 14. CDR3 residues: CASSYRGGGDRGNEKLFF. The CDR3 DNA follows: TGTGCCAGCAGTTACCGGGGCGGAGGAGACAGGGGTAATGAAAAACTGTTTTTT.

This clonotype was observed many times. V is TRBV11-1 and J is TRBJ2-5; TRBD1 is a possible D gene (6 bases). Looked up from germline, CDR1 is SGHAT and CDR2 is FQDESV (reference sequence). V lost 1 base to trimming and J lost 3 bases, with 9 bases between them. This CDR3 contains 14 residues. The chain's CDR3 is CASSLGRTEETQYF. The CDR3 bases are TGTGCCAGCAGCTTAGGTAGGACAGAAGAGACCCAGTACTTC.

This clonotype was counted only a few times. This chain uses TRBV25-1 with TRBJ2-5; 10 nucleotides match TRBD2. Germline assignment: CDR1 MGHDK and CDR2 SYGVNS. This CDR3 spans 16 amino acids. V dropped 1 base and J dropped 4; count of bases not matched to a gene: 6. The CDR3 reads CASSEWGIAGGETQYF. The CDR3 coding sequence is TGTGCCAGCAGTGAATGGGGAATAGCGGGAGGAGAGACCCAGTACTTC. The complete variable domain, with remaining parts taken from reference TRBV25-1 and TRBJ2-5, reads EADIYQTPRYLVIGTGKKITLECSQTMGHDKMYWYQQDPGMELHLIHYSYGVNSTEKGDLSSESTVSRIRTEHFPLTLESARPSHTSQYLCASSEWGIAGGETQYFGPGTRLLVL.

This clonotype has more than one count but fewer than ten. The chain couples TRBV9 to TRBJ2-3; perhaps TRBD1 as D (5 bases). CDR1 is SGDLS, CDR2 YYNGEE, per germline. The CDR3 contains 16 residues. Trimming stripped 3 bases from V and 0 bases from J, with 14 bases between. Here the CDR3 reads CASSATGRISTDTQYF. CDR3 DNA: TGTGCCAGCAGCGCAACAGGCAGGATAAGCACAGATACGCAGTATTTT.

The V gene is TRBV29-1, the J gene TRBJ2-1; a possible D gene is TRBD1 (6 bases). The CDR3 length is 13 residues. V lost 4 bases and J lost 7, with 14 bases in between. Germline-derived CDR1 and CDR2 are SQVTM and ANQGSEA. The chain's CDR3 is CSVAEGGGNEQFF. In DNA form, the CDR3 reads TGCAGCGTTGCCGAAGGGGGTGGGAATGAGCAGTTCTTC.

At least ten counts were recorded for this clonotype. This chain connects TRBV12-3 or TRBV12-4 to TRBJ1-1; D not resolved. V lost 1 base and J 8 bases, leaving 8 bases between the germline ends. There are 12 residues in the CDR3. CDR3 loop: CASSLVGLEAFF. As DNA, the CDR3 is TGTGCCAGCAGTTTAGTGGGGTTAGAAGCTTTCTTT.

The genes are TRBV7-2 and TRBJ2-3; D remains unclear. Germline assignment: CDR1 SGHTA and CDR2 FQGNSA. V shed 2 bases and J shed 6 bases, with 6 bases lying between them. The CDR3 has 12 residues. CDR3 sequence reads: CASSLFGDTQYF. The CDR3 bases are TGTGCCAGCAGCTTATTCGGGGATACGCAGTATTTT.

This clonotype was detected a few times. V is TRBV20-1 and J is TRBJ1-5; no firm D call. The ends were cut back, 1 base at V and 9 bases at J, with 16 bases in the middle. The CDR3 is 14 amino acids. Germline values: CDR1 DFQATT, CDR2 SNEGSKA (reference sequence). CDR3 DNA: TGCAGTGCTAGAGCTGGCGGTCTGGAAGGGCCCCAGCATTTT. It codes for CSARAGGLEGPQHF.

This clonotype was recorded at least ten times. The chain couples TRBV20-1 to TRBJ2-3; the D gene is possibly TRBD1 (6 bases). V lost 1 base and J 2 bases, leaving 19 bases between the germline ends. Looked up from germline, CDR1 is DFQATT and CDR2 is SNEGSKA (reference sequence). The CDR3 has 17 amino acids. The CDR3 DNA reads TGCAGTGCTAGAGCCCAAGAAGGACAGCTATTCACAGATACGCAGTATTTT. Translating gives CSARAQEGQLFTDTQYF.

This CDR3 is CASSLEAADNEQFF. The CDR3 coding sequence is TGTGCCAGCAGCTTGGAGGCAGCAGACAATGAGCAGTTCTTC. V usage is TRBV5-4 and J usage is TRBJ2-1; no definite D call. Germline CDR1 SGHNT, CDR2 YYREEE (reference sequence). V gave up 0 bases and J gave up 5 bases, with 9 bases separating them. CDR3 length: 14 residues. The full variable domain, its missing parts supplied by reference TRBV5-4 and TRBJ2-1, is ETGVTQSPTHLIKTRGQQVTLRCSSQSGHNTVSWYQQALGQGPQFIFQYYREEENGRGNFPPRFSGLQFPNYSSELNVNALELDDSALYLCASSLEAADNEQFFGPGTRLTVL.

The CDR3 bases are TGCAGCGCCTGGGGATCGGGGGTCGGAGATACGCAGTATTTT. This encodes CSAWGSGVGDTQYF. The chain links TRBV29-1 to TRBJ2-3; the D gene is possibly TRBD2 (6 bases). V lost 7 bases and J 5 bases, leaving 19 bases between the germline ends. The CDR3 is 14 residues long. The germline V gene encodes CDR1 SQVTM and CDR2 ANQGSEA.

This clonotype was counted between two and nine times. Here the CDR3 reads CASTLTGGYNEETQYF. As DNA, the CDR3 is TGTGCCAGTACTTTAACGGGAGGCTACAATGAAGAGACCCAGTACTTC. The V and J genes are TRBV19 and TRBJ2-5, with 7 nucleotides matching TRBD2. Germline V lookup: CDR1 LNHDA, CDR2 SQIVND (reference sequence). This CDR3 comprises 16 residues. The junction had 14 bases not matched to a gene; V was cut back by 7 bases and J by 3 bases.

This chain links TRBV6-6 with TRBJ2-5; unclear D gene. The V gene lost 0 bases and the J gene lost 2 bases, with 19 bases spanning the gap. The V gene's germline CDR1 is MNHNY and CDR2 SVGAGI (reference sequence). The length of the CDR3 is 18 residues. The CDR3 nucleotides read TGTGCCAGCAGTTACTCGCCAAACGGCCATCGATCTCAAGAGACCCAGTACTTC. Translating gives CASSYSPNGHRSQETQYF.